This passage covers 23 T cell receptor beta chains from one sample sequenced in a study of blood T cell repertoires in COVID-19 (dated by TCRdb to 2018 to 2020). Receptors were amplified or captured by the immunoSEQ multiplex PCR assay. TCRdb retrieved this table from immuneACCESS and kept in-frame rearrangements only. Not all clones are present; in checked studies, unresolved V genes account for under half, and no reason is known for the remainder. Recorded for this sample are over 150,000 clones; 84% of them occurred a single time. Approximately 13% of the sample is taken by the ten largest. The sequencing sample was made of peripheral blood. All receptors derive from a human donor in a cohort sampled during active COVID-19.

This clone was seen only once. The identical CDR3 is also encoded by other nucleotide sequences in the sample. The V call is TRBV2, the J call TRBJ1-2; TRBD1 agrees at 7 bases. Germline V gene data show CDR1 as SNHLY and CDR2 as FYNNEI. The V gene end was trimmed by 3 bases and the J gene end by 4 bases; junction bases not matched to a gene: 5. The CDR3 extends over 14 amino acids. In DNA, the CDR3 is TGTGCCAGCAGTGACCGACAGGGTGGCTATGGCTACACCTTC. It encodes CASSDRQGGYGYTF.

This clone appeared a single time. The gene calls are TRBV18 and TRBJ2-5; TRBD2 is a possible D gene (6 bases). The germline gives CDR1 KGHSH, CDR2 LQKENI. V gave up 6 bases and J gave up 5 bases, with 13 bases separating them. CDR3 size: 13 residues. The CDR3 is CASSPTSQETQYF. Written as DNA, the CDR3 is TGTGCCAGCTCCCCCACTAGCCAGGAGACCCAGTACTTC.

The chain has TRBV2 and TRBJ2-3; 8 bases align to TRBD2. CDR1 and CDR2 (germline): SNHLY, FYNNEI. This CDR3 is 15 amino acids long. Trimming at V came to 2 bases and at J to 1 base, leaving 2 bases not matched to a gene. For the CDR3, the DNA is TGTGCCAGCAGTGAAACTAGCGGAGGCACAGATACGCAGTATTTT. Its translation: CASSETSGGTDTQYF.

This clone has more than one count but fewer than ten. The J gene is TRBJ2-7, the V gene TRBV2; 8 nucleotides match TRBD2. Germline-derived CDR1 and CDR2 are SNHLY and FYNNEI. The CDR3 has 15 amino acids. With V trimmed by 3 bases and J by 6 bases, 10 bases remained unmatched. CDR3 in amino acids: CASSESPGLGFEQYF. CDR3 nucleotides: TGTGCCAGCAGTGAGAGCCCGGGACTAGGGTTCGAGCAGTACTTC.

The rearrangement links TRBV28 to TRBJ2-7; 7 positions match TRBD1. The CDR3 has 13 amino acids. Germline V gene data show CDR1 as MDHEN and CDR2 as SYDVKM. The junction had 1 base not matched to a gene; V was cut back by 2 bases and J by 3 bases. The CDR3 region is CASSLGTDYEQYF. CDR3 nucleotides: TGTGCCAGCAGTTTAGGGACAGACTACGAGCAGTACTTC.

As DNA, the CDR3 is TGTGCCAGCATACTCACAGTCAACACTGAAGCTTTCTTT. This gives the protein CASILTVNTEAFF. The chain couples TRBV6-5 to TRBJ1-1; D uncertain. The germline V and J ends were trimmed by 7 bases and 2 bases, with 11 bases remaining between them. Germline loops: CDR1 MNHEY, CDR2 SVGAGI. CDR3 size: 13 residues.

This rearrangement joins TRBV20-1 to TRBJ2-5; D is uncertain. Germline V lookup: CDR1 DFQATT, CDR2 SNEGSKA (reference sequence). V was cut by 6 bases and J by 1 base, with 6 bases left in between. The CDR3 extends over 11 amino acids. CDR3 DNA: TGCAGTGCCATCCCCCAAGAGACCCAGTACTTC. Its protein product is CSAIPQETQYF.

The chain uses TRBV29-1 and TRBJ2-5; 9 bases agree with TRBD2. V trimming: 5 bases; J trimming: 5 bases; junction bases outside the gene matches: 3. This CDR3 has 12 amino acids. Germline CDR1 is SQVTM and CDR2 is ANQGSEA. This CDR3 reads CSVRREGETQYF. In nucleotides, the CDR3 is TGCAGCGTTAGGCGGGAGGGGGAGACCCAGTACTTC.

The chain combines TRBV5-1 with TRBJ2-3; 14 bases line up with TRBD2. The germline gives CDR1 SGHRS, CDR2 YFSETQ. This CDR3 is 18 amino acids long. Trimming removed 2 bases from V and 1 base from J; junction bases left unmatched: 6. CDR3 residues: CASSFRLAGGPGTDTQYF. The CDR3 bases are TGCGCCAGCAGCTTCCGACTAGCGGGAGGGCCAGGCACAGATACGCAGTATTTT. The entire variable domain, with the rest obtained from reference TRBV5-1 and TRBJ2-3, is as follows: KAGVTQTPRYLIKTRGQQVTLSCSPISGHRSVSWYQQTPGQGLQFLFEYFSETQRNKGNFPGRFSGRQFSNSRSEMNVSTLELGDSALYLCASSFRLAGGPGTDTQYFGPGTRLTVL.

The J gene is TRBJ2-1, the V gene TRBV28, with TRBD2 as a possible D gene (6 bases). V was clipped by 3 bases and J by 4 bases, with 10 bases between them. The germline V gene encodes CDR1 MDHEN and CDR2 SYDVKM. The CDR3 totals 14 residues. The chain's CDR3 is CASSLPSAYNEQFF. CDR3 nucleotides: TGTGCCAGCAGTTTGCCTAGCGCATACAATGAGCAGTTCTTC.

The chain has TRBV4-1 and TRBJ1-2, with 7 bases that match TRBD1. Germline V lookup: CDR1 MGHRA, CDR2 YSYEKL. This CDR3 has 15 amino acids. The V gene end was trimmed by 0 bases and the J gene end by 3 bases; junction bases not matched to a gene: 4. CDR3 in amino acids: CASSQETGRDYGYTF. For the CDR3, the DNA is TGCGCCAGCAGCCAAGAGACAGGGCGAGACTATGGCTACACCTTC.

CDR3 protein: CASTDRASTDTQYF. CDR3 coding DNA: TGTGCCAGCACGGACAGGGCTAGCACAGATACGCAGTATTTT. The chain combines TRBV2 with TRBJ2-3; 8 bases match TRBD1. The V gene's germline CDR1 is SNHLY and CDR2 FYNNEI. Trimming at V came to 7 bases and at J to 0 bases, leaving 3 bases not matched to a gene. This CDR3 is 14 amino acids long.

The CDR3 DNA is TGTGCCAGCAGTGAAGCGAGAGATGGCTACACCTTC. This sequence encodes CASSEARDGYTF. The genes are TRBV2 and TRBJ1-2; no definite D call. Trimming shortened V by 0 bases and J by 6 bases, and 5 bases separated the two germline ends. CDR1 is SNHLY, CDR2 FYNNEI, per germline. This CDR3 has 12 amino acids.

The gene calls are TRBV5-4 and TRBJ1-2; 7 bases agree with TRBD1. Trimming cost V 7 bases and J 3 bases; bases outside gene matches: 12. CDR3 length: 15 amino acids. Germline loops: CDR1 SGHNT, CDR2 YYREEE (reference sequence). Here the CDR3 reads CASGYRGRAHYGYTF. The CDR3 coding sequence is TGTGCCAGCGGGTATAGGGGGCGCGCTCACTATGGCTACACCTTC. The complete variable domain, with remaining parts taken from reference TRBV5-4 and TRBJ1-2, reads ETGVTQSPTHLIKTRGQQVTLRCSSQSGHNTVSWYQQALGQGPQFIFQYYREEENGRGNFPPRFSGLQFPNYSSELNVNALELDDSALYLCASGYRGRAHYGYTFGSGTRLTVV.

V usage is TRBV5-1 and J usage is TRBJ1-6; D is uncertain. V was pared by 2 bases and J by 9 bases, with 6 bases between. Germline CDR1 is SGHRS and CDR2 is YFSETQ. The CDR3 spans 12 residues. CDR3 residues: CASSFAGSPLHF. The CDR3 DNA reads TGCGCCAGCAGCTTCGCAGGTTCACCCCTCCACTTT.

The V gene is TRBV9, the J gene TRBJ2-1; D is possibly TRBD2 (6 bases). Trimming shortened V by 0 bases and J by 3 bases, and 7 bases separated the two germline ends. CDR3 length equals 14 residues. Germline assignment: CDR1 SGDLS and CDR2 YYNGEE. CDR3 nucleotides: TGTGCCAGCAGCGTAGACGGGGGCTACAATGAGCAGTTCTTC. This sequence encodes CASSVDGGYNEQFF.

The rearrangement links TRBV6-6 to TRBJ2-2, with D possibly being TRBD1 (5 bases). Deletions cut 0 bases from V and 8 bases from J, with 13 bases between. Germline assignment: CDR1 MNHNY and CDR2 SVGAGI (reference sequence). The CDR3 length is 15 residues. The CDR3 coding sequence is TGTGCCAGCAGTTACTCCGGTCAGCAGGGTGGGGAGCTGTTTTTT. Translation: CASSYSGQQGGELFF.

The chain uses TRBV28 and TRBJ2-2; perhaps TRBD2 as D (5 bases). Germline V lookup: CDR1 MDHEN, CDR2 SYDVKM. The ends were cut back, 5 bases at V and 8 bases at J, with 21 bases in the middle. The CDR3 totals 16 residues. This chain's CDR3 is CASSPTRSVRGGELFF. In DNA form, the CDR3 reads TGTGCCAGCAGTCCCACTAGGAGTGTTCGTGGGGGGGAGCTGTTTTTT.

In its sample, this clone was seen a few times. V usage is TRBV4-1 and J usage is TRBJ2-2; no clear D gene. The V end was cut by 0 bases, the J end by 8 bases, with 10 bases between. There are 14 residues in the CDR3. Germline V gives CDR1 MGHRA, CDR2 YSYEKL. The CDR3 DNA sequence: TGCGCCAGCAGCCAAGAGCGGATAAAAGGGGAGCTGTTTTTT. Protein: CASSQERIKGELFF.

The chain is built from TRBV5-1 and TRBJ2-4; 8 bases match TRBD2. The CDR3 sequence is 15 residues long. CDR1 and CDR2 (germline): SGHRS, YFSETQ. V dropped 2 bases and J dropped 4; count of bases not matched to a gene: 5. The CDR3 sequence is CASSFSGTTKNIQYF. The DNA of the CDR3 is TGCGCCAGCAGCTTTAGCGGGACAACGAAAAACATTCAGTACTTC. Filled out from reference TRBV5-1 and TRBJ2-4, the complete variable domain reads KAGVTQTPRYLIKTRGQQVTLSCSPISGHRSVSWYQQTPGQGLQFLFEYFSETQRNKGNFPGRFSGRQFSNSRSEMNVSTLELGDSALYLCASSFSGTTKNIQYFGAGTRLSVL.

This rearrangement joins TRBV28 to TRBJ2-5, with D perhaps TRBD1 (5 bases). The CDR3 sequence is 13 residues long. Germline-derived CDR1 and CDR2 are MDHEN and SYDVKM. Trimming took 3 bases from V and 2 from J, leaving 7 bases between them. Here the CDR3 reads CASSFQGQETQYF. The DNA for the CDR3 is TGTGCCAGCAGTTTCCAGGGTCAAGAGACCCAGTACTTC.

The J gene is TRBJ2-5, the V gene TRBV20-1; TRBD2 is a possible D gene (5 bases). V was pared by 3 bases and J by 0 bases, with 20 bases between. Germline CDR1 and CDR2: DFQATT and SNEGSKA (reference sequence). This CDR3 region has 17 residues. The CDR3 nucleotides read TGCAGTGCTAGTACCGCGCTTACTAGAGTACACCAAGAGACCCAGTACTTC. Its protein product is CSASTALTRVHQETQYF.

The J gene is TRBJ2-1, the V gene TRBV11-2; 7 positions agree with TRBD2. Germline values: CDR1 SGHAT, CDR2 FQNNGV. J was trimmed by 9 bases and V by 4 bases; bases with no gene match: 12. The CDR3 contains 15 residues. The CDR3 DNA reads TGTGCCAGCAGCTCCCTAGCGGCGGCCACCGGTGAGCAGTTCTTC. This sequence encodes CASSSLAAATGEQFF.